The 10 T cell receptor beta chains below come from one sample, sequenced in a study of T cell repertoires in cytomegalovirus infection. In TCRdb, the reads were re-called with MiXCR into one record per CDR3 protein. The sample gives 200,000 to 250,000 distinct CDR3 sequences, under 8.5% of which show up once; around 6% is in the top ten. The sequenced material came from PBMCs. The receptors come from a human donor in good health (CMV status not recorded). Some clones in this sample may be carry-over from other donors' samples.

This clonotype was counted many times. This rearrangement joins TRBV10-2 to TRBJ1-6, with TRBD1 as a possible D gene (6 bases). The CDR3 sequence is 15 residues long. Germline V gene lookup returns CDR1 WSHSY and CDR2 SAAADI. Trimming shortened V by 4 bases and J by 7 bases, and 14 bases separated the two germline ends. CDR3 nucleotide sequence: TGCGCCAGCAGTGGGTTTAAACAGGGAAATTCACCCCTCCACTTT. Translated, it gives CASSGFKQGNSPLHF.

This clonotype occurred many times. The chain combines TRBV7-8 with TRBJ1-5; D not certain. The ends were cut back, 5 bases at V and 6 bases at J, with 20 bases in the middle. Germline CDR1 SGHVS, CDR2 FQNEAQ. The CDR3 is 16 residues long. Written as DNA, the CDR3 is TGTGCCAGCAGCAGACTCAATGACCAAGCGGGTCAGCCCCAGCATTTT. Encoded protein: CASSRLNDQAGQPQHF.

This clonotype showed up many times. Here the CDR3 reads CASSLGWTEAFF. The CDR3 nucleotides read TGTGCCAGCAGCTTAGGGTGGACTGAAGCTTTCTTT. This chain joins TRBV5-8 and TRBJ1-1; no definite D call. Germline V gene lookup returns CDR1 SGHTS and CDR2 YDEGEE. Trimming stripped 2 bases from V and 5 bases from J, with 7 bases between. CDR3 size: 12 residues.

This clonotype was seen at least ten times. J is TRBJ2-1 and V is TRBV30, with 9 bases identical to TRBD2. Germline CDR1 reads GTSNPN; CDR2 reads SVGIG (reference sequence). V lost 4 bases to trimming and J lost 8 bases; unmatched junction nucleotides: 15. There are 16 residues in the CDR3. CDR3 sequence (DNA): TGTGCCTGGATTATACGGTTCGGCGGGGGGGTCGATGAGCAGTTCTTC. It codes for CAWIIRFGGGVDEQFF.

This clonotype occurred many times. The V gene is TRBV12-3 or TRBV12-4, the J gene TRBJ2-2, with 8 bases lining up with TRBD2. The CDR3 totals 15 residues. Unmatched junction bases numbered 6, after V lost 4 bases and J lost 5 bases. CDR3 sequence reads: CASSSRGARTGELFF. Here the CDR3 DNA reads TGTGCCAGCAGTTCGCGGGGGGCAAGGACCGGGGAGCTGTTTTTT.

This clonotype was picked up many times. The V and J genes are TRBV23-1 and TRBJ2-4; D perhaps matches TRBD2 (6 bases). TRBV23-1 is known as an ORF, though its function is uncertain. With 7 bases removed from V and 0 bases from J, the gap between germline ends came to 16 bases. The CDR3 totals 16 residues. The chain's CDR3 is CASTTMGLLAKNIQYF. CDR3 in DNA: TGCGCCAGCACTACTATGGGACTGCTAGCCAAAAACATTCAGTACTTC.

Only a few counts were recorded for this clonotype. The chain joins TRBV6-2 or TRBV6-3 to TRBJ2-2, with D maybe TRBD2 (6 bases). Germline CDR1 MNHEY, CDR2 SVGEGT. Trimming shortened V by 6 bases and J by 6 bases, and 23 bases separated the two germline ends. This CDR3 has 17 residues. The CDR3, as DNA: TGTGCCAGCAGGCAGCTCGGGGGATCTTTGCGATCCGGGGAGCTGTTTTTT. Protein: CASRQLGGSLRSGELFF.

At least ten counts were recorded for this clonotype. The V call is TRBV7-8, the J call TRBJ1-5; 8 positions match TRBD1. V dropped 4 bases and J dropped 4; count of bases not matched to a gene: 6. Per the germline V gene, CDR1 is SGHVS and CDR2 is FQNEAQ. The CDR3 is made up of 15 amino acids. The DNA of the CDR3 is TGTGCCAGCAGCTCACAGGGGGGAATAAATCAGCCCCAGCATTTT. This translates into CASSSQGGINQPQHF.

In this sample, this clonotype turned up a few times. J is TRBJ2-3 and V is TRBV20-1; D might be TRBD1 or TRBD2, each matching 7 bases. The germline V and J ends were trimmed by 4 bases and 1 base, with 9 bases remaining between them. The germline V gene encodes CDR1 DFQATT and CDR2 SNEGSKA (reference sequence). The CDR3 is 13 amino acids. The CDR3 nucleotides read TGCAGTGCTACAGGGGGGGGCACAGATACGCAGTATTTT. It encodes CSATGGGTDTQYF.

This clonotype was picked up many times. V usage is TRBV5-1 and J usage is TRBJ2-3, with 7 bases identical to TRBD2. J was trimmed by 3 bases and V by 4 bases; bases with no gene match: 8. Per germline, CDR1 SGHRS and CDR2 YFSETQ. The CDR3 consists of 15 residues. The CDR3 reads CASSQQSGVTDTQYF. The CDR3 bases are TGCGCCAGCAGCCAACAGAGCGGGGTGACAGATACGCAGTATTTT.